The present T cell receptor beta chain was sequenced within a study of control samples from healthy donors and cancer patients (dated by TCRdb to 2019 to 2021). Taken from cysteine to phenylalanine, the CDR3 has 15 residues. Just CDR3 DNA is preserved here, 45 bases in frame from base 1. From a lookup of the germline V gene, CDR1 and CDR2 are SGHTA and FQGNSA. Relative to germline, V is missing 3 bases and J is missing 4 bases, with 4 bases of the junction outside any gene match. Library method: the immunoSEQ multiplex PCR assay. TCRdb retrieved this table from immuneACCESS and kept in-frame rearrangements only. Not all clones are present; in checked studies, unresolved V genes account for under half, and no reason is known for the remainder. This sample gives some 96,000 clones in total; 80% to 95% of them show up just once. The ten largest make up over 8% of the sample. This clone was recorded a few times. Its cognate antigen has yet to be identified. No much larger clonotype is one base removed from it; base qualities were not supplied.

Sequenced sample: blood. The V and J genes are TRBV7-2 and TRBJ2-5; TRBD2 agrees with 11 junctional bases. The TCR was taken from a young man in good health. Here the CDR3 is given as CASSFLAGGGETQYF. The sequenced DNA is TGTGCCAGCAGCTTCCTAGCGGGGGGTGGAGAGACCCAGTACTTC.